Shown below are 3 T cell receptor beta chains from a single sample sequenced in a study of T-cell memory formation after mild COVID-19. TCRdb fed the 5' RACE reads into MiXCR, producing one record per CDR3 protein. The data hold roughly 180,000 distinct CDR3 sequences, with about 18% observed a single time. Sequencing used PBMCs or a T cell subset sorted from them (not recorded which). The receptors originated from a man younger than 30 who had mild COVID-19 (a few samples of this study predate the infection). Cell type and time point are not known.

The chain employs TRBV5-1 and TRBJ2-3; a weak D match, TRBD1 (6 bases). This CDR3 is built from 16 residues. Germline assignment: CDR1 SGHRS and CDR2 YFSETQ. V was cut by 1 base and J by 3 bases, with 15 bases left in between. The CDR3 spells CASSLIRGVGTDTQYF. In nucleotides, the CDR3 is TGCGCCAGCAGCTTGATCAGGGGTGTAGGGACAGATACGCAGTATTTT.

Of note for this clonotype: Sequence at one end of the junction differs from germline and may be a read error. The V call is TRBV2, the J call TRBJ2-5; TRBD2 matches at 7 bases. This CDR3 has 16 amino acids. Germline assignment: CDR1 SNHLY and CDR2 FYNNEI. In DNA, the CDR3 is TGTGCGAGCACGTACGGAAGGACTAGGCTACAAGAGACCCAGTACTTC. Translation gives CASTYGRTRLQETQYF.

This chain's CDR3 is CASSPPARKQTQYF. DNA for the CDR3: TGTGCCAGCTCACCACCGGCCCGTAAGCAGACCCAGTACTTC. The V call is TRBV18, the J call TRBJ2-5; D gene uncertain. CDR3 size: 14 residues. From germline, CDR1 is KGHSH and CDR2 LQKENI. Trimming stripped 0 bases from V and 6 bases from J, with 11 bases between.